This record concerns one T cell receptor (beta chain) sequence. Original processing methods: Nucleated cell number was recorded as an estimate derived from reference gene primer amplification. The table came from immunoSEQ multiplex PCR; TCRdb's copy has only in-frame clones and leaves some out. V, J and clone size were drawn from that table, and D and trimming were deduced from the DNA. The sample carries 190,000 or so clones, 75% to 90% recorded once. The source of the sample is a study of blood T cell repertoires in COVID-19. This CDR3 has 14 residues. V was pared by 7 bases and J by 5 bases, with 7 bases of the junction left unmatched. The V gene's germline CDR1 is ENHRY and CDR2 SYGVKD. A case of COVID-19 had been met by exposed participants within 2 weeks before study entry.

The rearrangement links TRBV10-3 to TRBJ2-5; 10 nucleotides line up with TRBD2. The material sequenced was PBMCs or T cells enriched from blood (not recorded which). This TCR was sampled from a woman aged 25 to 39 who had been exposed to COVID-19. In nucleotides, the CDR3 is TGTGCCATCAAGGCTAGCGGGGGCGGTGAGACCCAGTACTTC. Residues: CAIKASGGGETQYF.